Listed below are T cell receptor beta chains from one sample, sequenced in a study of OX40 agonist ivuxolimab in advanced cancers. TCRdb keeps only in-frame clones here, not all; method: immunoSEQ multiplex PCR. The data show tens of thousands of clones, with over 75% seen just once and about 0.68% held by the top ten. The sample in question was CD4+ or CD8+ T cells sorted from blood, obtained in a trial of the OX40 agonist ivuxolimab. The source of these receptors is an adult with an advanced solid tumor such as melanoma, head and neck, liver or kidney cancer. Both conserved end residues are part of each CDR3. A D gene is named only where the DNA matches it firmly. For some rows the clone size is stated as once, few or many, or as a class when expanded; others skip it.

J gene: TRBJ2-7
clone size: .
V gene: TRBV2
D gene: TRBD2
CDR3 length: 15
CDR3 DNA: TGTGCCAGCAGGGGGGGACTAGCGTTTACCTACGAGCAGTACTTC
CDR3 protein: CASRGGLAFTYEQYF

J gene: TRBJ1-1
clone size: .
V gene: TRBV21-1
D gene: .
CDR3 length: 14
CDR3 DNA: TGTGCCAGCAGCAAAGCGACAGGGAACACTGAAGCTTTCTTT
CDR3 protein: CASSKATGNTEAFF

J gene: TRBJ2-3
clone size: .
V gene: TRBV6-1
D gene: .
CDR3 length: 14
CDR3 DNA: TGTGCCACCCTTAGGAGGGTTTGGACAGATACGCAGTATTTT
CDR3 protein: CATLRRVWTDTQYF

J gene: TRBJ2-7
clone size: .
V gene: TRBV7-9
D gene: .
CDR3 length: 14
CDR3 DNA: TGTGCCAGCAGCTTAGGCAGCCCCCGGGACGAGCAGTACTTC
CDR3 protein: CASSLGSPRDEQYF

J gene: TRBJ1-5
clone size: .
V gene: TRBV19
D gene: .
CDR3 length: 16
CDR3 DNA: TGTGCCAGTAGTATAGTGGGGGGATTGGGGGGCCAGCCCCAGCATTTT
CDR3 protein: CASSIVGGLGGQPQHF

J gene: TRBJ2-5
clone size: .
V gene: TRBV18
D gene: TRBD1
CDR3 length: 16
CDR3 DNA: TGTGCCAGCTCACCATCGGGACAGGGCTTCCAAGAGACCCAGTACTTC
CDR3 protein: CASSPSGQGFQETQYF

J gene: TRBJ2-1
clone size: once
V gene: TRBV29-1
D gene: .
CDR3 length: 11
CDR3 DNA: TGCAGCCTTGAAAACTACAATGAGCAGTTCTTC
CDR3 protein: CSLENYNEQFF

J gene: TRBJ2-2
clone size: .
V gene: TRBV5-6
D gene: TRBD1
CDR3 length: 16
CDR3 DNA: TGTGCCAGCAGATTAAGGACAGGGGTGAACACCGGGGAGCTGTTTTTT
CDR3 protein: CASRLRTGVNTGELFF

J gene: TRBJ2-7
clone size: .
V gene: TRBV27
D gene: TRBD2
CDR3 length: 14
CDR3 DNA: TGTGCCAGCAGTAGGACTAGCGCAAACTACGAGCAGTACTTC
CDR3 protein: CASSRTSANYEQYF

J gene: TRBJ1-5
clone size: .
V gene: TRBV28
D gene: .
CDR3 length: 16
CDR3 DNA: TGTGCCACCCGGAATAGGAGGCAGGGTTATCGTCAGCCCCAGCATTTT
CDR3 protein: CATRNRRQGYRQPQHF

J gene: TRBJ2-5
clone size: few
V gene: TRBV7-6
D gene: TRBD1
CDR3 length: 13
CDR3 DNA: TGTGCCAGCAGCCAGACAGGGATCGAGACCCAGTACTTC
CDR3 protein: CASSQTGIETQYF

J gene: TRBJ2-5
clone size: .
V gene: TRBV5-4
D gene: TRBD2
CDR3 length: 14
CDR3 DNA: TGTGCCAGCAGCTTAGCGGGACTAAGGGAGACCCAGTACTTC
CDR3 protein: CASSLAGLRETQYF

J gene: TRBJ2-2
clone size: .
V gene: TRBV7-3
D gene: TRBD2
CDR3 length: 15
CDR3 DNA: TGTGCCAGCAGCTTAATTGGCGGGAGCACCGGGGAGCTGTTTTTT
CDR3 protein: CASSLIGGSTGELFF

J gene: TRBJ2-4
clone size: .
V gene: TRBV5-1
D gene: TRBD2
CDR3 length: 17
CDR3 DNA: TGCGCCAGCAGCTTGATCGGCCCCGGGGGGTTGGAAAACATTCAGTACTTC
CDR3 protein: CASSLIGPGGLENIQYF

J gene: TRBJ1-2
clone size: .
V gene: TRBV19
D gene: .
CDR3 length: 13
CDR3 DNA: TGTGCCACATATGACAGGAGTCCCTATGGCTACACCTTC
CDR3 protein: CATYDRSPYGYTF

J gene: TRBJ2-7
clone size: .
V gene: TRBV5-5
D gene: TRBD1
CDR3 length: 13
CDR3 DNA: TGTGCCAGCAGCCCGGACAGGGCCTACGAGCAGTACTTC
CDR3 protein: CASSPDRAYEQYF

J gene: TRBJ1-3
clone size: .
V gene: TRBV4-1
D gene: .
CDR3 length: 15
CDR3 DNA: TGCGCCAGCAGCCAAATCAGCTACTCTGGAAACACCATATATTTT
CDR3 protein: CASSQISYSGNTIYF

J gene: TRBJ2-1
clone size: .
V gene: TRBV2
D gene: TRBD2
CDR3 length: 13
CDR3 DNA: TGTGCCAGCAAGGTAGCGGGAGCCAATGAGCAGTTCTTC
CDR3 protein: CASKVAGANEQFF

J gene: TRBJ2-3
clone size: .
V gene: TRBV6-1
D gene: TRBD2
CDR3 length: 14
CDR3 DNA: TGTGCCAGCAGTTCACTAGCGGCCACAGATACGCAGTATTTT
CDR3 protein: CASSSLAATDTQYF

J gene: TRBJ2-1
clone size: once
V gene: TRBV11-3
D gene: TRBD2
CDR3 length: 16
CDR3 DNA: TGTGCCAGCGAACCGGGACTAGCGAGAGAGAGGAATGAGCAGTTCTTC
CDR3 protein: CASEPGLARERNEQFF

J gene: TRBJ2-7
clone size: .
V gene: TRBV7-2
D gene: .
CDR3 length: 16
CDR3 DNA: TGTGCCAGCAGCTTAGGTTTTCGGGAGTGGTCCTACGAGCAGTACTTC
CDR3 protein: CASSLGFREWSYEQYF

J gene: TRBJ2-4
clone size: .
V gene: TRBV18
D gene: TRBD1
CDR3 length: 18
CDR3 DNA: TGTGCCAGCTCACCTGGAAACAGGGGAATACTAGCCAAAAACATTCAGTACTTC
CDR3 protein: CASSPGNRGILAKNIQYF

J gene: TRBJ2-7
clone size: once
V gene: TRBV6-1
D gene: .
CDR3 length: 10
CDR3 DNA: TGTGCCAGCAGCGACTACGAGCAGTACTTC
CDR3 protein: CASSDYEQYF

J gene: TRBJ2-7
clone size: .
V gene: TRBV7-9
D gene: TRBD1
CDR3 length: 15
CDR3 DNA: TGTGCCAGCAGCTTCGGGTCGGGACAGGGGTACGAGCAGTACTTC
CDR3 protein: CASSFGSGQGYEQYF

J gene: TRBJ1-2
clone size: few
V gene: TRBV11-1
D gene: .
CDR3 length: 13
CDR3 DNA: TGTGCCAGCAGCTTGACCCAGGACGGAGGCTACACCTTC
CDR3 protein: CASSLTQDGGYTF

J gene: TRBJ1-3
clone size: .
V gene: TRBV16
D gene: .
CDR3 length: 14
CDR3 DNA: TGTGCCAGCAGCCAGGGGCTCTCTGGAAACACCATATATTTT
CDR3 protein: CASSQGLSGNTIYF

J gene: TRBJ2-2
clone size: .
V gene: TRBV11-2
D gene: .
CDR3 length: 15
CDR3 DNA: TGTGCCAGCAGCTTAGCAGCGGTGAACACCGGGGAGCTGTTTTTT
CDR3 protein: CASSLAAVNTGELFF

J gene: TRBJ2-2
clone size: .
V gene: TRBV5-1
D gene: TRBD2
CDR3 length: 16
CDR3 DNA: TGCGCCAGCAGCTTGGGACTAGCGGGTTACAGCGGGGAGCTGTTTTTT
CDR3 protein: CASSLGLAGYSGELFF

J gene: TRBJ2-4
clone size: .
V gene: TRBV21-1
D gene: .
CDR3 length: 18
CDR3 DNA: TGTGCCAGCAGCAAAGGGGCACTAGCGGGAGTTGTCAAAAACATTCAGTACTTC
CDR3 protein: CASSKGALAGVVKNIQYF

J gene: TRBJ1-4
clone size: once
V gene: TRBV5-4
D gene: .
CDR3 length: 15
CDR3 DNA: TGTGCCAGCAGCGGAGGGACTCCAACTAATGAAAAACTGTTTTTT
CDR3 protein: CASSGGTPTNEKLFF

J gene: TRBJ2-6
clone size: .
V gene: TRBV19
D gene: .
CDR3 length: 15
CDR3 DNA: TGTGCCAGTACCTCGATAAGGGGTGGGGCCAACGTCCTGACTTTC
CDR3 protein: CASTSIRGGANVLTF

J gene: TRBJ1-1
clone size: once
V gene: TRBV28
D gene: .
CDR3 length: 11
CDR3 DNA: TGTGCTTCCGCGCAGGGTATTACCGCTTTCTTT
CDR3 protein: CASAQGITAFF

J gene: TRBJ2-5
clone size: .
V gene: TRBV7-6
D gene: TRBD2
CDR3 length: 14
CDR3 DNA: TGTGCCAGCAGCTTCGTAGCGGGAGGAGAGACCCAGTACTTC
CDR3 protein: CASSFVAGGETQYF